Listed here is a single TCR beta chain. These data come from a study of control samples from healthy donors and cancer patients. This table comes from immunoSEQ multiplex PCR, and its TCRdb copy is limited to in-frame clones, with some not included. Its listing shows roughly 190,000 clones. The CDR3 totals 14 residues. V lost 5 bases and J lost 0, with 11 bases in between. Germline CDR1 is SGHKS and CDR2 is YYEKEE (reference sequence). The source is a woman aged 30 to 39 in good health. The specimen was blood. The V and J genes are TRBV5-5 and TRBJ1-1, with D possibly matching TRBD1 (5 bases). CDR3 protein: CASSSWGLNTEAFF. In DNA, the CDR3 is TGTGCCAGCAGTAGCTGGGGGTTGAACACTGAAGCTTTCTTT.